This T cell receptor (beta chain) was found in a study of cytotoxic CD8 clonotypes in ibrutinib-treated CLL. This CDR3 has 13 amino acids. Germline V gives CDR1 MNHNY, CDR2 SVGAGI (reference sequence). Trimming pared 2 bases from V and 4 bases from J, leaving 6 bases between. Investigators sought sequencing depths of between 1 in 200,000 and 1 in 1 million T cells. Assay: immunoSEQ multiplex PCR; the TCRdb copy retains only in-frame clones and omits some. The sample holds about 160,000 clones; over 65% are singletons and the top ten take under 2.5%. The chain employs TRBV6-6 and TRBJ1-5; D gene unclear. The source is a human donor with chronic lymphocytic leukemia. The input for sequencing was PBMCs, taken after 12 months of ibrutinib treatment. CDR3 amino acids: CASSYRGNQPQHF. The CDR3 coding sequence is TGTGCCAGCAGTTACCGGGGTAATCAGCCCCAGCATTTT.